These T cell receptor beta chains were read from a single sample in a study of glioma-infiltrating T cells after dendritic cell vaccination. Profiling relied on immunoSEQ multiplex PCR, and the TCRdb table lists in-frame clones only, not all of them. The sample lists about 67,000 clones, 80% to 85% seen once, with under 8% in the top ten. The starting material was blood, obtained before dendritic cell vaccination. The receptor source for this set is a human donor with glioblastoma. Each CDR3 is given with its conserved first and last residue. D genes are given only for firm matches. The size of a clone is reported for some rows only, either as once, few or many, or as a class for expanded clones.

clone size,D gene,V gene,J gene,CDR3 DNA,CDR3 protein
.,.,TRBV15,TRBJ1-4,TGTGCCACCAGCAGAGACACAGGCATTAATGAAAAACTGTTTTTT,CATSRDTGINEKLFF
.,TRBD1,TRBV19,TRBJ1-2,TGTGCCAGTGGCGATCCCGACAGGGGCCCGAACTATGGCTACACCTTC,CASGDPDRGPNYGYTF
.,.,TRBV7-6,TRBJ1-3,TGTGCCAGCAGCTTAGCAGAACGTGCGGACAGCCCGATCTCTGGAAACACCATATATTTT,CASSLAERADSPISGNTIYF
.,.,TRBV6-4,TRBJ2-1,TGTGCCAGCAGTGAACGAGACGGGTCCTTCAATGAGCAGTTCTTC,CASSERDGSFNEQFF
.,.,TRBV25-1,TRBJ2-5,TGTGCCAGCAGTAGGCTAGGGGCTGAAGAGACCCAGTACTTC,CASSRLGAEETQYF
.,.,TRBV2,TRBJ2-5,TGTGCCAGCAGCGCCGCCGGAGCGCAAGAGACCCAGTACTTC,CASSAAGAQETQYF
.,TRBD1,TRBV4-1,TRBJ2-7,TGCGCCAGCAGCCAAGCGTCGGGACAGGGCTCCTACGAGCAGTACTTC,CASSQASGQGSYEQYF
.,TRBD1,TRBV5-4,TRBJ2-3,TGTGCCAGCAGCTTGGAGCCGGGACAGAGACAACATACGCAGTATTTT,CASSLEPGQRQHTQYF
.,TRBD2,TRBV6-5,TRBJ2-1,TGTGCCAGCAGGACTAGCGGGGGGGTAGGTGAGCAGTTCTTC,CASRTSGGVGEQFF
.,TRBD2,TRBV5-4,TRBJ2-2,TGTGCCAGCAGCTTGGAGGGACTAGCCACCGGGGAGCTGTTTTTT,CASSLEGLATGELFF
.,.,TRBV4-1,TRBJ1-5,TGCGCCAGCAGCCAAGATGGACGGGACAATCAGCCCCAGCATTTT,CASSQDGRDNQPQHF
.,.,TRBV5-6,TRBJ2-6,TGTGCCAGCAGCTTCCGACAGAAGGGGGCCAACGTCCTGACTTTC,CASSFRQKGANVLTF
.,.,TRBV7-2,TRBJ1-5,TGTGCCAGCAGCCCAGACCCAGGGTATTATAGCAATCAGCCCCAGCATTTT,CASSPDPGYYSNQPQHF
.,.,TRBV6-4,TRBJ1-5,TGTGCCAGCAGTGACCACCGTGAGGGAATGGAGCATCAGCCCCAGCATTTT,CASSDHREGMEHQPQHF
.,TRBD1,TRBV7-9,TRBJ1-4,TGTGCCAGCAGCGATCGGGACAGCGCAACTAATGAAAAACTGTTTTTT,CASSDRDSATNEKLFF
.,.,TRBV6-5,TRBJ2-7,TGTGCCAGCGGCTTAGGAGGGGCCTTAGACGAGCAGTACTTC,CASGLGGALDEQYF
.,.,TRBV9,TRBJ1-2,TGTGCCAGCAGCGTAGAGGGACTCGCGCACCCTGGGAGTGGCTACACCTTC,CASSVEGLAHPGSGYTF
.,TRBD1,TRBV6-1,TRBJ1-4,TGTGCCAGCAGTTCTCAGGGGGCCTACGGTGAAAAACTGTTTTTT,CASSSQGAYGEKLFF
.,TRBD1,TRBV9,TRBJ2-2,TGTGCCAGCAGCGGGGGGGACAGGGCCCCCGGGGAGCTGTTTTTT,CASSGGDRAPGELFF
once,TRBD1,TRBV6-5,TRBJ1-2,TGTGCCAGCAGTACAGGGGGGAATAACTATGGCTACACCTTC,CASSTGGNNYGYTF
.,TRBD2,TRBV4-3,TRBJ2-1,TGCGCCAGCAGCCAAGGAATTGAAGCGGGGGGGTACAATGAGCAGTTCTTC,CASSQGIEAGGYNEQFF
.,.,TRBV9,TRBJ1-3,TGTGCCAGCAGCGTAGCTTCTGAGTCTGGAAACACCATATATTTT,CASSVASESGNTIYF
.,.,TRBV7-9,TRBJ1-2,TGTGCCAGCAGCTTAGGTCAGAACTATGGCTACACCTTC,CASSLGQNYGYTF
.,TRBD1,TRBV18,TRBJ1-5,TGTGCCAGCTCGCTTACGACAGGGAACAAGGATCAGCCCCAGCATTTT,CASSLTTGNKDQPQHF
.,TRBD1,TRBV5-4,TRBJ1-2,TGTGCCAGCAGCTGGGAAACAGGGGTCTATGGCTACACCTTC,CASSWETGVYGYTF
.,.,TRBV2,TRBJ2-7,TGTGCCAGCAGTGAAGCGCTTACGACAAAAGAGTACTTC,CASSEALTTKEYF
.,TRBD2,TRBV27,TRBJ2-3,TGTGCCAGCAGTACTAAACTAGCGGGGGTTACCGGGTTGACAGATACGCAGTATTTT,CASSTKLAGVTGLTDTQYF
.,.,TRBV4-3,TRBJ2-7,TGCGCCAGCAGCCAAGACTTGGGCCAGGGGAGCTCCTACGAGCAGTACTTC,CASSQDLGQGSSYEQYF
few,.,TRBV7-2,TRBJ1-1,TGTGCCAGCAGCTTGGTGGGAGGTGGAATGAACACTGAAGCTTTCTTT,CASSLVGGGMNTEAFF
.,TRBD2,TRBV12-5,TRBJ2-2,TGTGCTAGTGGTTTGGCGACGGGGGGGCCCGGGGAGCTGTTTTTT,CASGLATGGPGELFF
.,TRBD2,TRBV2,TRBJ2-5,TGTGCCAGCAGTGAAATGGGACTAGCGTTTGGGACCCAGTACTTC,CASSEMGLAFGTQYF
few,TRBD2,TRBV6-4,TRBJ2-2,TGTGCCAGCAGAAAGGCCGGGGGGTCCGCCGGGGAGCTGTTTTTT,CASRKAGGSAGELFF
.,.,TRBV5-1,TRBJ2-7,TGCGCCAGCAGCTTGGGTTACAGGACAGTCCTATACGAGCAGTACTTC,CASSLGYRTVLYEQYF
.,.,TRBV6-5,TRBJ2-7,TGTGCCTCCAAAGGAGGACCTAACTCCTACGAGCAGTACTTC,CASKGGPNSYEQYF
once,.,TRBV9,TRBJ1-1,TGTGCCAGCAGCATGACGGGGAACACTGAAGCTTTCTTT,CASSMTGNTEAFF
.,TRBD2,TRBV5-1,TRBJ2-7,TGCGCCAGCAGCCTCGGGACTAGCGACTCCTACGAGCAGTACTTC,CASSLGTSDSYEQYF
.,.,TRBV5-1,TRBJ2-5,TGCGCCAGCAGCTTGGAGTCTGGAGGAGAGACCCAGTACTTC,CASSLESGGETQYF
.,TRBD2,TRBV2,TRBJ2-1,TGTGCCACTACACGGGGGGGCTACAATGAGCAGTTCTTC,CATTRGGYNEQFF
.,.,TRBV11-3,TRBJ2-2,TGTGCCAGCAGCTTAGGTGTGACTAGTAACACCGGGGAGCTGTTTTTT,CASSLGVTSNTGELFF
.,TRBD2,TRBV11-2,TRBJ2-3,TGTGCCAGCAGCTCGATGACTAGCGACCTAGTAGATACGCAGTATTTT,CASSSMTSDLVDTQYF
few,.,TRBV6-6,TRBJ1-4,TGTGCCAGCAGTTCAACAGGGTCGCATGAAAAACTGTTTTTT,CASSSTGSHEKLFF
.,TRBD1,TRBV5-1,TRBJ2-7,TGCGCCAGCAGTTCGGGACAGTCGGGGACCTACGAGCAGTACTTC,CASSSGQSGTYEQYF
.,TRBD1,TRBV9,TRBJ1-3,TGTGCCAGCAGCACTCGATCACAGGGGTTCACAGGAAACACCATATATTTT,CASSTRSQGFTGNTIYF
.,TRBD2,TRBV7-9,TRBJ2-3,TGTGCCAGCAGCGGGGGGGGATCTCAAAACACAGATACGCAGTATTTT,CASSGGGSQNTDTQYF
.,TRBD1,TRBV10-3,TRBJ2-2,TGTGCCACACAAGGGGACAGGGACACCGGGGAGCTGTTTTTT,CATQGDRDTGELFF
few,.,TRBV29-1,TRBJ1-1,TGCAGCGTTGAGTCGGGGAACACTGAAGCTTTCTTT,CSVESGNTEAFF
few,.,TRBV19,TRBJ1-1,TGTGCCAGTAGTTTCATCTCCACAGGCACTGAAGCTTTCTTT,CASSFISTGTEAFF
.,TRBD2,TRBV7-2,TRBJ2-3,TGTGCCAGCAGCCGCTGGACTAGCGCCTTCTCAGATACGCAGTATTTT,CASSRWTSAFSDTQYF
few,TRBD1,TRBV19,TRBJ1-6,TGTGCCAGTAACCCTTCACCGGGACAGTATAATTCACCCCTCCACTTT,CASNPSPGQYNSPLHF
.,TRBD2,TRBV9,TRBJ2-5,TGTGCCAGCAGCGTAGCGGGGGGGTACCAAGAGACCCAGTACTTC,CASSVAGGYQETQYF
.,.,TRBV30,TRBJ2-7,TGTGCCTGGAGTTTCCCTTACTACGAGCAGTACTTC,CAWSFPYYEQYF
.,.,TRBV19,TRBJ2-7,TGTGCCAGTAGTATTAGTGCAGAGGCCTACGAGCAGTACTTC,CASSISAEAYEQYF
.,.,TRBV18,TRBJ2-7,TGTGCCAGCTCACCCGAGGACAGACTGAGCAACTATAGGGGCTACGAGCAGTACTTC,CASSPEDRLSNYRGYEQYF
.,TRBD2,TRBV7-9,TRBJ2-1,TGTGCCAGCAGCTTAGAAACTAGCGGTTACAATGAGCAGTTCTTC,CASSLETSGYNEQFF
.,TRBD1,TRBV7-9,TRBJ1-5,TGTGCCAGCAGCCTAACGCCGACAGGGTTGAGCAATCAGCCCCAGCATTTT,CASSLTPTGLSNQPQHF
.,.,TRBV4-3,TRBJ1-2,TGCGCCAGCAGCGCCCGACTTTTGAATGCGGACTATGGCTACACCTTC,CASSARLLNADYGYTF
.,.,TRBV2,TRBJ1-2,TGTGCCAGCAGTGAAGCGCTTCGGGGCTATGGCTACACCTTC,CASSEALRGYGYTF
.,.,TRBV21-1,TRBJ1-2,TGTGCCAGCAGCCCCCCATCCTATGGCTACACCTTC,CASSPPSYGYTF
once,TRBD2,TRBV6-1,TRBJ2-3,TGTGCCAGCAGGGAGTTAGCGGGGTCAGATACGCAGTATTTT,CASRELAGSDTQYF
.,.,TRBV6-6,TRBJ1-1,TGTGCCATCGAGGGTTCGGGGGGGGGCACTGAAGCTTTCTTT,CAIEGSGGGTEAFF